Given below is one T cell receptor beta chain in context. Antigen specificity is unknown. Germline loops: CDR1 MDHEN, CDR2 SYDVKM. This CDR3 is built from 15 residues. V lost 3 bases and J lost 7; bases outside the gene matches: 8. The data stem from a study of cytomegalovirus exposure and HLA in healthy donors. 60 Vbeta and 13 Jbeta primers were used in PCR. The data were produced by immunoSEQ multiplex PCR, yet TCRdb's version contains in-frame clones alone and is incomplete. The sample has roughly 120,000 clones, around 8.5% seen once. Study-wide points: A prior analysis recorded that most TCR beta V segments were productive about 90% or about 30% of the time. Within a later analysis, the majority of CMV-associated TCR beta chains appeared HLA-restricted. 150 or so TCR beta chains were listed as cytomegalovirus-associated.

This sequence joins TRBV28 and TRBJ2-5; 10 positions agree with TRBD1. The sample consisted of PBMCs. The sequence came from a man in his forties or fifties in good health and CMV-seronegative. The CDR3: CASSFGDRGVGTQYF. The CDR3, as DNA: TGTGCCAGCAGTTTTGGGGACAGGGGCGTGGGGACCCAGTACTTC. Using reference TRBV28 and TRBJ2-5 for the parts outside the CDR3, the full variable domain is DVKVTQSSRYLVKRTGEKVFLECVQDMDHENMFWYRQDPGLGLRLIYFSYDVKMKEKGDIPEGYSVSREKKERFSLILESASTNQTSMYLCASSFGDRGVGTQYFGPGTRLLVL.